Only one count was recorded for the clone carrying this TCR beta chain. Its antigen is unknown. V trimming: 5 bases; J trimming: 4 bases; junction bases outside the gene matches: 5. The CDR3 has 14 amino acids. Germline V lookup: CDR1 MNHEY, CDR2 SVGAGI. Generated by immunoSEQ multiplex PCR, the TCRdb table keeps only in-frame clones and is missing some. The data contain fewer than 95,000 clones, about 92% of them singletons. This entry is derived from a study of OX40 agonist ivuxolimab in advanced cancers. Overall study findings and caveats: Low normalized clonal expansion also occurred in some nonresponding patients.

The chain recombines TRBV6-5 with TRBJ2-7, with TRBD1 identical over 10 bases. Source: CD4+ or CD8+ T cells sorted from blood, taken in a trial of the OX40 agonist ivuxolimab. The origin of this receptor is an adult with an advanced solid tumor such as melanoma, head and neck, liver or kidney cancer. This CDR3 is CASSLGTGEYEQYF. The CDR3 DNA sequence: TGTGCCAGCAGTCTCGGGACAGGGGAATACGAGCAGTACTTC.